This T cell receptor beta chain was found in a study of control samples from healthy donors and cancer patients. TCRdb's table, derived via immunoSEQ multiplex PCR, lists solely in-frame clones and lacks some. The profile shows some 110,000 clones, about 93% of them singletons. CDR1 SGHVS and CDR2 FNYEAQ come from the germline V gene. The V segment lost 5 bases and the J segment 5 bases; nucleotides outside the gene matches: 4. This CDR3 region has 13 residues. The genes are TRBV7-6 and TRBJ1-1; TRBD1 matches 8 bases. This TCR came from a man aged 25-45 years in good health. The sample was blood. CDR3 residues: CASSVQGATEAFF. In nucleotides, the CDR3 is TGTGCCAGCAGCGTCCAGGGGGCAACTGAAGCTTTCTTT. The full variable domain, in which reference TRBV7-6 and TRBJ1-1 provide the parts outside the CDR3, is GAGVSQSPRYKVTKRGQDVALRCDPISGHVSLYWYRQALGQGPEFLTYFNYEAQQDKSGLPNDRFSAERPEGSISTLTIQRTEQRDSAMYRCASSVQGATEAFFGQGTRLTVV.